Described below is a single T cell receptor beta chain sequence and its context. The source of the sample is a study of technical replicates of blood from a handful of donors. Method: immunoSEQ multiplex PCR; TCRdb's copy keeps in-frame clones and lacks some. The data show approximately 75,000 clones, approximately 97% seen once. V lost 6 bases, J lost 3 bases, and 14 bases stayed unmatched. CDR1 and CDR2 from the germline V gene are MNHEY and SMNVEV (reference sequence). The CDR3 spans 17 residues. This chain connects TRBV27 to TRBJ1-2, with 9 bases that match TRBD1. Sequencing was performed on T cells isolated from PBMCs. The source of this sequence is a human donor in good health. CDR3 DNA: TGTGCCAGCAGGCTACGGAGCCGGGACAGGGTCGACTATGGCTACACCTTC. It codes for CASRLRSRDRVDYGYTF.